A selection of T cell receptor beta chains follows, all from one sample in a study of cytotoxic CD8 clonotypes in ibrutinib-treated CLL. TCRdb's table, derived via immunoSEQ multiplex PCR, lists solely in-frame clones and lacks some. The table lists 13,000 to 15,000 clones, 50% to 55% of them singletons. The input for sequencing was PBMCs, taken at an approximately 25-month disease-progression time point, from a patient treated with ibrutinib. These TCRs come from a human donor with chronic lymphocytic leukemia. The CDR3 runs from the conserved cysteine through the conserved F or W. The D gene is left open where the match is weak. Clone size is stated in some rows and not others, as once, few, many or a class when expanded.

>TRBV30|TRBJ1-2|NA|TRBD1
CAWRERGTGALYGYTF
TGTGCCTGGAGAGAAAGGGGAACAGGGGCCCTCTATGGCTACACCTTC
>TRBV7-9|TRBJ1-4|NA|NA
CASTPGRVTATNEKLFF
TGTGCCAGCACACCCGGACGAGTCACAGCAACTAATGAAAAACTGTTTTTT
>TRBV2|TRBJ2-7|NA|NA
CASSYYEQYF
TGTGCCAGCAGCTACTACGAGCAGTACTTC
>TRBV14|TRBJ1-1|NA|TRBD1
CASSHDRATEAFF
TGTGCCAGCAGCCACGACAGGGCAACTGAAGCTTTCTTT
>TRBV5-6|TRBJ2-7|NA|NA
CASSLALEQYF
TGTGCCAGCAGCTTAGCCCTCGAGCAGTACTTC
>TRBV20-1|TRBJ2-3|NA|NA
CSAPLVDTQYF
TGCAGTGCTCCCCTAGTAGATACGCAGTATTTT
>TRBV2|TRBJ1-1|few|NA
CASSGQRNTEAFF
TGTGCCAGCAGTGGACAGAGGAACACTGAAGCTTTCTTT
>TRBV19|TRBJ1-3|NA|NA
CASKKRPEGNTIYF
TGTGCCAGTAAAAAGAGACCCGAAGGAAACACCATATATTTT
>TRBV10-3|TRBJ1-4|few|TRBD1
CAIAGGSGNEKLFF
TGTGCCATCGCAGGGGGATCGGGTAATGAAAAACTGTTTTTT
>TRBV4-1|TRBJ1-2|few|NA
CASSQGTHEGYTF
TGCGCCAGCAGCCAAGGGACTCATGAGGGCTACACCTTC
>TRBV4-1|TRBJ1-2|NA|TRBD1
CASSQGDRVRSGYTF
TGCGCCAGCAGCCAAGGGGACAGGGTGAGGAGTGGCTACACCTTC
>TRBV5-1|TRBJ2-7|NA|NA
CASRYQPAGGEQYF
TGCGCCAGCAGATATCAACCGGCGGGTGGGGAGCAGTACTTC
>TRBV4-2|TRBJ2-3|NA|TRBD1
CASSQDGDRGNGGTDTQYF
TGTGCCAGCAGCCAAGATGGAGACAGGGGGAATGGGGGCACAGATACGCAGTATTTT
>TRBV5-4|TRBJ2-3|NA|NA
CASSSSGSGIGDTQYF
TGTGCCAGCAGCTCCTCAGGTTCAGGGATTGGGGATACGCAGTATTTT
>TRBV27|TRBJ1-1|medium-sized|TRBD1
CASSRQGMNTEAFF
TGTGCCAGCAGCCGACAGGGGATGAACACTGAAGCTTTCTTT
>TRBV11-2|TRBJ2-2|NA|NA
CASGGANTGELFF
TGTGCCAGCGGGGGAGCGAACACCGGGGAGCTGTTTTTT
>TRBV6-1|TRBJ1-4|NA|NA
CASSDLSGGGHNEKLFF
TGTGCCAGCAGTGATCTATCGGGTGGGGGCCATAATGAAAAACTGTTTTTT
>TRBV2|TRBJ2-7|few|NA
CASSEDRPSYEQYF
TGTGCCAGCAGTGAAGACAGGCCCTCCTACGAGCAGTACTTC
>TRBV7-8|TRBJ2-7|NA|NA
CASSLVFGGPKEQYF
TGTGCCAGCAGCTTAGTTTTCGGGGGCCCGAAAGAGCAGTACTTC
>TRBV29-1|TRBJ2-7|NA|TRBD1
CSVDPTGTGGSEQYF
TGCAGCGTTGACCCAACCGGGACAGGGGGTTCCGAGCAGTACTTC
>TRBV4-1|TRBJ2-7|NA|TRBD1
CASSQGPGQGTYEQYF
TGCGCCAGCAGCCAAGGACCGGGACAGGGCACCTACGAGCAGTACTTC
>TRBV5-4|TRBJ2-1|NA|TRBD1
CASSSDRDLNNEQFF
TGTGCCAGCAGCTCGGACAGGGACTTGAACAATGAGCAGTTCTTC
>TRBV27|TRBJ2-3|NA|NA
CASSFSSTDTQYF
TGTGCCAGCAGTTTCTCTAGCACAGATACGCAGTATTTT